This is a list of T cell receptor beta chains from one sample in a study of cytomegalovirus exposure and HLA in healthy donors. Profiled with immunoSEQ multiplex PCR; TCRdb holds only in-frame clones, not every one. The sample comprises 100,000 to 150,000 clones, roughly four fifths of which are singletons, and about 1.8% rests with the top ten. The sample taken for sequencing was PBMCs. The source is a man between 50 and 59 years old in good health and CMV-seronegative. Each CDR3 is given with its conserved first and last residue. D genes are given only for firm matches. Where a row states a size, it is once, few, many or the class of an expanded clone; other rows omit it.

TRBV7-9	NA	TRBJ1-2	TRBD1	CSSSLVTGATPSSYGYTF	TGTTCCAGCAGCTTAGTTACAGGGGCCACCCCATCCTCCTATGGCTACACCTTC
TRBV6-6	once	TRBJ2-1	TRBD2	CASSLGGRKEEQFF	TGTGCCAGCAGTTTGGGGGGGAGGAAAGAAGAGCAGTTCTTC
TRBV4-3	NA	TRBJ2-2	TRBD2	CASTSGVWTGELFF	TGCGCCAGCACCAGCGGGGTGTGGACCGGGGAGCTGTTTTTT
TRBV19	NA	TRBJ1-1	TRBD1	CASSIPGQGIGMNTEAFF	TGTGCCAGTAGTATCCCGGGACAGGGGATTGGAATGAACACTGAAGCTTTCTTT
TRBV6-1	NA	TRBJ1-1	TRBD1	CASSFETGDTEAFF	TGTGCCAGCAGCTTTGAGACAGGGGATACTGAAGCTTTCTTT
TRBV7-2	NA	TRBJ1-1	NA	CASSLARFGTEAFF	TGTGCCAGCAGCTTAGCCAGGTTCGGCACTGAAGCTTTCTTT
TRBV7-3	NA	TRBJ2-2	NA	CASSKQGRGTGELFF	TGTGCCAGCAGCAAACAGGGTCGGGGCACCGGGGAGCTGTTTTTT
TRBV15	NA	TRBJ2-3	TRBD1	CATSREDRGTDTQYF	TGTGCCACCAGCAGAGAGGACAGGGGCACAGATACGCAGTATTTT
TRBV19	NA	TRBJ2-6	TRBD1	CASNIGTVKSGANVLTF	TGTGCCAGTAACATCGGGACAGTTAAATCTGGGGCCAACGTCCTGACTTTC
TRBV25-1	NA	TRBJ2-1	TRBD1	CASSMGQGQFF	TGTGCCAGCAGCATGGGACAGGGGCAGTTCTTC
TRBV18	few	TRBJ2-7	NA	CASSPDSVAYEQYF	TGTGCCAGCTCACCCGACTCTGTTGCCTACGAGCAGTACTTC
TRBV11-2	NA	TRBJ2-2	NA	CASRTQTNTGELFF	TGTGCCAGCAGGACACAGACGAACACCGGGGAGCTGTTTTTT
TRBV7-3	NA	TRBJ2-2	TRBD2	CASSQSGGRTGELFF	TGTGCCAGCAGCCAAAGCGGGGGTAGAACCGGGGAGCTGTTTTTT
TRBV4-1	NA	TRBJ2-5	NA	CASSQVSSGWETQYF	TGCGCCAGCAGCCAAGTTTCGTCGGGTTGGGAGACCCAGTACTTC
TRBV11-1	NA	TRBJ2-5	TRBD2	CATSSGRQETQYF	TGTGCCACTTCTAGCGGCAGACAAGAGACCCAGTACTTC
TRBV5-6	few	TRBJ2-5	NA	CASSLTSLETQYF	TGTGCCAGCAGCTTGACTAGCCTGGAGACCCAGTACTTC
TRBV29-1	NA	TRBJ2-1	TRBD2	CSETSGTVGEQFF	TGCAGCGAGACTAGCGGGACTGTCGGTGAGCAGTTCTTC
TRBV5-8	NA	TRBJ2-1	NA	CASSVLLGAYNEQFF	TGTGCCAGCAGCGTTCTTTTGGGCGCTTACAATGAGCAGTTCTTC
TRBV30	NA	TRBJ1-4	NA	CAWSPGRSGKLFF	TGTGCCTGGAGCCCTGGGAGGTCAGGAAAACTGTTTTTT
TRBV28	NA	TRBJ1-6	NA	CASRTGLRTYNSPLHF	TGTGCCAGCAGGACAGGATTGAGGACCTATAATTCACCCCTCCACTTT
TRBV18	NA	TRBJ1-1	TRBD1	CASSPNRDSDTEAFF	TGTGCCAGCTCACCTAACCGGGACAGTGACACTGAAGCTTTCTTT
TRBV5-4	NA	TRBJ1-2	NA	CASSLVAGLNYGYTF	TGTGCCAGCAGCTTGGTAGCGGGGCTGAACTATGGCTACACCTTC
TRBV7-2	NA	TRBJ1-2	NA	CASSFRVSHGYTF	TGTGCCAGCAGCTTCAGGGTGTCGCATGGCTACACCTTC
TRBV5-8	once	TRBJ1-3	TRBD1	CASSLVGGPGGNTIYF	TGTGCCAGCAGCTTGGTAGGGGGCCCCGGGGGCAACACCATATATTTT
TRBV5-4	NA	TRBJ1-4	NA	CASSPDLQGLNEKLFF	TGTGCCAGCAGCCCGGACCTACAGGGTCTTAATGAAAAACTGTTTTTT
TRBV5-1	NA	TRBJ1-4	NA	CASSLGGGGEKLFF	TGCGCCAGCAGCTTGGGCGGGGGCGGTGAAAAACTGTTTTTT
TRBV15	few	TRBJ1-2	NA	CATSRDRNYGYTF	TGTGCCACCAGCAGAGACAGGAACTATGGCTACACCTTC
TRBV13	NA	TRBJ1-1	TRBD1	CASSPTGTGGTEAFF	TGTGCCAGCAGCCCCACAGGGACAGGGGGCACTGAAGCTTTCTTT
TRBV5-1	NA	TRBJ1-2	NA	CASSLGAGNYGYTF	TGCGCCAGCAGCCTCGGCGCGGGTAACTATGGCTACACCTTC
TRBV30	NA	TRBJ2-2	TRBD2	CAWSVRGGTGELFF	TGTGCCTGGAGTGTACGGGGGGGCACCGGGGAGCTGTTTTTT
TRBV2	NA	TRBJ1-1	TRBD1	CASSLDRGDGEAFF	TGTGCCAGCAGCCTGGACAGGGGAGACGGTGAAGCTTTCTTT
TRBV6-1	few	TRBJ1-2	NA	CASSGLGSLRHPYGYTF	TGTGCCAGCAGTGGATTAGGTAGTCTCCGACACCCCTATGGCTACACCTTC
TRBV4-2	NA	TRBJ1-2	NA	CASSQDQETRYWGGYTF	TGTGCCAGCAGCCAAGATCAGGAGACTAGATATTGGGGTGGCTACACCTTC
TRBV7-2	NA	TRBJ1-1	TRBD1	CASSLIWGQRTSISEAFF	TGTGCCAGCAGCTTAATTTGGGGACAGAGAACCTCGATTTCTGAAGCTTTCTTT
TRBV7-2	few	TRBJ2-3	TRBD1	CASSLGDRASDTQYF	TGTGCCAGCAGCCTGGGGGACAGGGCGTCAGATACGCAGTATTTT
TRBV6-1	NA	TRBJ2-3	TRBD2	CASSEALADPTDTQYF	TGTGCCAGCAGTGAAGCGCTAGCGGACCCCACAGATACGCAGTATTTT
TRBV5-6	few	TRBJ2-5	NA	CASSVPLGGETQYF	TGTGCCAGCAGCGTACCCTTGGGGGGAGAGACCCAGTACTTC
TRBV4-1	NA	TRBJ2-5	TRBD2	CASRVAGGGTQETQYF	TGCGCCAGCAGGGTAGCGGGGGGCGGGACCCAAGAGACCCAGTACTTC
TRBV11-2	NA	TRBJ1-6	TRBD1	CASRAPGGFRSSYNSPLHF	TGTGCCAGCAGGGCGCCAGGGGGATTTAGGAGCTCCTATAATTCACCCCTCCACTTT
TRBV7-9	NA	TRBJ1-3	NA	CSSRPSGNTIYF	TGTTCCAGCAGGCCTAGTGGAAACACCATATATTTT
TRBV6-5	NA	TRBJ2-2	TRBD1	CASSSRTGLAGELFF	TGTGCCAGCAGTTCCCGGACAGGGCTGGCCGGGGAGCTGTTTTTT
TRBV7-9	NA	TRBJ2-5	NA	CATPAPLAGLRGETQYF	TGTGCCACCCCGGCCCCACTTGCGGGATTGAGGGGAGAGACCCAGTACTTC
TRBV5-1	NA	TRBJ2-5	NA	CASSLYRASKETQYF	TGCGCCAGCAGCTTGTACAGGGCGTCTAAAGAGACCCAGTACTTC
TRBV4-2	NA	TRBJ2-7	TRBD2	CASSQGLAGGRYEQYF	TGTGCCAGCAGCCAAGGACTAGCGGGGGGGAGGTACGAGCAGTACTTC
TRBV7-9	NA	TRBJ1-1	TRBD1	CASSPPGQGFEAFF	TGTGCCAGCAGCCCCCCGGGACAGGGGTTTGAAGCTTTCTTT
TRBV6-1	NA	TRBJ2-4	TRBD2	CASSELAGTNQYF	TGTGCCAGCAGTGAGCTAGCGGGGACAAATCAGTACTTC
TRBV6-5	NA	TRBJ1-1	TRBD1	CASGITGVRATEAFF	TGTGCCAGCGGAATAACAGGGGTCAGGGCCACTGAAGCTTTCTTT
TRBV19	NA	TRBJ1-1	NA	CASSTGRGTEAFF	TGTGCCAGTAGTACGGGCAGGGGCACTGAAGCTTTCTTT
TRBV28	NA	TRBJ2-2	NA	CAGLGGSNTGELFF	TGTGCCGGACTAGGGGGGAGCAACACCGGGGAGCTGTTTTTT